Listed below are T cell receptor beta chains from one sample, sequenced in a study of blood T cell repertoires in COVID-19. TCRdb keeps only in-frame clones here, not all; method: immunoSEQ multiplex PCR. The sample consists of about 200,000 clones, 88% of them appearing once. Specimen: peripheral blood. Receptors were obtained from a man younger than 30 with active or convalescent COVID-19. Both conserved end residues are part of each CDR3. A D gene is named only where the DNA matches it firmly. For some rows the clone size is stated as once, few or many, or as a class when expanded; others skip it.

v_gene: TRBV5-1; abundance: few; d_gene: TRBD1; j_gene: TRBJ2-7; CDR3aa: CASSPGDRNSYEQYF; CDR3nt: TGCGCCAGCAGCCCCGGGGACAGGAACTCCTACGAGCAGTACTTC
v_gene: TRBV28; abundance: -; d_gene: TRBD2; j_gene: TRBJ2-3; CDR3aa: CASRARLAGSDTQYF; CDR3nt: TGTGCCAGCAGGGCGCGCCTAGCGGGATCAGATACGCAGTATTTT
v_gene: TRBV19; abundance: -; d_gene: -; j_gene: TRBJ1-6; CDR3aa: CASSIGGSHNSPLHF; CDR3nt: TGTGCCAGTAGTATAGGAGGGAGCCATAATTCACCCCTCCACTTT
v_gene: TRBV4-1; abundance: -; d_gene: -; j_gene: TRBJ1-1; CDR3aa: CASSHTRGGVAEAFF; CDR3nt: TGCGCCAGCAGCCATACCCGAGGGGGGGTCGCTGAAGCTTTCTTT
v_gene: TRBV5-6; abundance: -; d_gene: TRBD2; j_gene: TRBJ2-5; CDR3aa: CASSYGLAGGGETQYF; CDR3nt: TGTGCCAGCAGCTACGGACTAGCGGGCGGGGGAGAGACCCAGTACTTC
v_gene: TRBV6-5; abundance: -; d_gene: TRBD2; j_gene: TRBJ2-5; CDR3aa: CASSPGLGLETQYF; CDR3nt: TGTGCCAGCAGCCCCGGACTAGGTTTGGAGACCCAGTACTTC
v_gene: TRBV28; abundance: -; d_gene: TRBD1; j_gene: TRBJ1-5; CDR3aa: CASWDRSNQPQHF; CDR3nt: TGTGCCAGCTGGGACAGAAGCAATCAGCCCCAGCATTTT
v_gene: TRBV18; abundance: -; d_gene: -; j_gene: TRBJ2-7; CDR3aa: CASSPQGHSYEQYF; CDR3nt: TGTGCCAGCTCACCACAGGGGCACTCCTACGAGCAGTACTTC
v_gene: TRBV7-2; abundance: -; d_gene: -; j_gene: TRBJ1-1; CDR3aa: CASSMTENTEAFF; CDR3nt: TGTGCCAGCAGCATGACAGAGAACACTGAAGCTTTCTTT
v_gene: TRBV3-1/TRBV3-2; abundance: once; d_gene: TRBD2; j_gene: TRBJ2-5; CDR3aa: CASSQDLVAGGRETQYF; CDR3nt: TGTGCCAGCAGCCAAGATCTGGTAGCGGGGGGGCGTGAGACCCAGTACTTC
v_gene: TRBV3-1/TRBV3-2; abundance: -; d_gene: TRBD1; j_gene: TRBJ2-1; CDR3aa: CASSHPSQGAYNEQFF; CDR3nt: TGTGCCAGCAGCCATCCGTCACAGGGGGCGTACAATGAGCAGTTCTTC
v_gene: TRBV10-1; abundance: -; d_gene: TRBD2; j_gene: TRBJ2-5; CDR3aa: CAPNDGRAGEETQYF; CDR3nt: TGCGCCCCCAACGACGGCCGGGCGGGAGAAGAGACCCAGTACTTC
v_gene: TRBV5-1; abundance: -; d_gene: -; j_gene: TRBJ2-2; CDR3aa: CASSLTLKTGELFF; CDR3nt: TGCGCCAGCAGCTTGACCCTAAAAACCGGGGAGCTGTTTTTT
v_gene: TRBV7-8; abundance: -; d_gene: TRBD1; j_gene: TRBJ1-6; CDR3aa: CASSLGDRGSPPLHF; CDR3nt: TGTGCCAGCAGCTTAGGGGACAGGGGGAGTCCACCCCTCCACTTT
v_gene: TRBV7-3; abundance: -; d_gene: TRBD1; j_gene: TRBJ2-3; CDR3aa: CASSLGQGTDTQYF; CDR3nt: TGTGCCAGCAGCCTCGGACAGGGGACAGATACGCAGTATTTT
v_gene: TRBV29-1; abundance: -; d_gene: TRBD1; j_gene: TRBJ1-1; CDR3aa: CSVVKGQGDTEAFF; CDR3nt: TGCAGCGTTGTTAAAGGACAGGGGGACACTGAAGCTTTCTTT
v_gene: TRBV2; abundance: -; d_gene: TRBD1; j_gene: TRBJ2-1; CDR3aa: CASRRGTGSYNEQFF; CDR3nt: TGTGCCAGCAGACGCGGGACAGGGTCCTACAATGAGCAGTTCTTC
v_gene: TRBV19; abundance: few; d_gene: -; j_gene: TRBJ2-1; CDR3aa: CASSKFGDEQFF; CDR3nt: TGTGCCAGTAGTAAATTCGGGGATGAGCAGTTCTTC
v_gene: TRBV11-3; abundance: -; d_gene: -; j_gene: TRBJ2-4; CDR3aa: CASSSFRDFQYF; CDR3nt: TGTGCCAGCAGCTCATTCCGGGACTTTCAGTACTTC
v_gene: TRBV29-1; abundance: -; d_gene: -; j_gene: TRBJ2-3; CDR3aa: CSVGGSYSSTDTQYF; CDR3nt: TGCAGCGTTGGAGGTAGCTACTCTAGCACAGATACGCAGTATTTT
v_gene: TRBV14; abundance: -; d_gene: -; j_gene: TRBJ2-7; CDR3aa: CASSQDVSSYYEQYF; CDR3nt: TGTGCCAGCAGCCAAGATGTGTCGTCTTACTACGAGCAGTACTTC
v_gene: TRBV18; abundance: -; d_gene: -; j_gene: TRBJ2-1; CDR3aa: CASSPITGRYNEQFF; CDR3nt: TGTGCCAGCTCCCCCATCACGGGGAGATACAATGAGCAGTTCTTC